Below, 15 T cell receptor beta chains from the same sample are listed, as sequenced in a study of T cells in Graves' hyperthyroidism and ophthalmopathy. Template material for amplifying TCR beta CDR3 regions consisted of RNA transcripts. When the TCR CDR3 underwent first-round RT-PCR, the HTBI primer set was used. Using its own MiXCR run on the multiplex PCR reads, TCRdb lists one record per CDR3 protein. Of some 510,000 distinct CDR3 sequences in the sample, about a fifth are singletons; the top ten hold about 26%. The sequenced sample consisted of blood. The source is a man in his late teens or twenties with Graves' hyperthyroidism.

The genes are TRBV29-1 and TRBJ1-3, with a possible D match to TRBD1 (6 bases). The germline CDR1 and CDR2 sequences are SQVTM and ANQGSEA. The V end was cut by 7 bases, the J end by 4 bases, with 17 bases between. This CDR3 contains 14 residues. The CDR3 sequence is CSARRQEQGNTIYF. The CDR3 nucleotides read TGCAGCGCCAGACGACAGGAACAAGGAAACACCATATATTTT.

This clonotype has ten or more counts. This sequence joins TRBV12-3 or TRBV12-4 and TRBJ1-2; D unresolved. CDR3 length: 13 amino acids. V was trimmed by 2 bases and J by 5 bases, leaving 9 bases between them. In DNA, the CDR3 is TGTGCCAGCAGTTTATCGGAAAGATATGGCTACACCTTC. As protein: CASSLSERYGYTF.

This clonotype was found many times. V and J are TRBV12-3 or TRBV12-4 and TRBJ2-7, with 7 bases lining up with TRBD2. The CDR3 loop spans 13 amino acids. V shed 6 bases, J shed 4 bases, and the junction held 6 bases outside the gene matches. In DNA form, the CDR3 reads TGTGCCAGCAGCGGGGGAGGGGAATACGAGCAGTACTTC. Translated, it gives CASSGGGEYEQYF.

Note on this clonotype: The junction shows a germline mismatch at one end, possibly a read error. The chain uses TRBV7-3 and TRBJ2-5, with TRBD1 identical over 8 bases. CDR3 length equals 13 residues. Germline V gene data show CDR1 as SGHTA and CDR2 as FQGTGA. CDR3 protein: CASSLDRAETQHF. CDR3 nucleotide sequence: TGTGCCAGCAGCTTGGACAGGGCGGAGACCCAGCACTTC. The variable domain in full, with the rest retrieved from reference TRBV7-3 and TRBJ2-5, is GAGVSQTPSNKVTEKGKYVELRCDPISGHTALYWYRQSLGQGPEFLIYFQGTGAADDSGLPNDRFFAVRPEGSVSTLKIQRTERGDSAVYLCASSLDRAETQHFGPGTRLLVL.

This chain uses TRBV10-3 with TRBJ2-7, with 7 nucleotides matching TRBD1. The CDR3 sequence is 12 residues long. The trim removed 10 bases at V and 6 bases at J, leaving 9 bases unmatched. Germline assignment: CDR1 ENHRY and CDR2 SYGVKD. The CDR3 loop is CATNDRAGEQYF. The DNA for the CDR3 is TGTGCCACCAACGACAGGGCGGGCGAGCAGTACTTC.

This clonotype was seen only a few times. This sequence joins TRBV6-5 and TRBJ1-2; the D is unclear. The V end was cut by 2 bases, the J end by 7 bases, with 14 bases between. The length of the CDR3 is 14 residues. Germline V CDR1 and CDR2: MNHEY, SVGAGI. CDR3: CASSYLPGAGGYTF. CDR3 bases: TGTGCCAGCAGTTACCTTCCGGGAGCCGGTGGCTACACCTTC.

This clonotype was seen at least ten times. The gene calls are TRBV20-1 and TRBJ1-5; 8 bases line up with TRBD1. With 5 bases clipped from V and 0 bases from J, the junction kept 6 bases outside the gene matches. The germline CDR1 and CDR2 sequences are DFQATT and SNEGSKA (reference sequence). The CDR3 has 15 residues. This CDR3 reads CSAFTGGDSNQPQHF. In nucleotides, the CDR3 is TGCAGTGCTTTCACAGGGGGGGATAGCAATCAGCCCCAGCATTTT.

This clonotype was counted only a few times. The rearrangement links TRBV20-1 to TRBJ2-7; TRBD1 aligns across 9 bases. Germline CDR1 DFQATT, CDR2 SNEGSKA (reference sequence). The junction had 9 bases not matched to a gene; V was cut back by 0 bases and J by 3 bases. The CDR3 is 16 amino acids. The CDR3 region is CSARDLMGQGVYEQYF. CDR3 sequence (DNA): TGCAGTGCTAGAGATCTTATGGGACAGGGAGTCTACGAGCAGTACTTC.

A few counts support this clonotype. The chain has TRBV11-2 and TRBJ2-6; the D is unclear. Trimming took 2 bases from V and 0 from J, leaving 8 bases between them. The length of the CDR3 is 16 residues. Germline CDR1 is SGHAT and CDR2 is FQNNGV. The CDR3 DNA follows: TGTGCCAGCAGCTTAATGTCGGCCTCTGGGGCCAACGTCCTGACTTTC. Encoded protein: CASSLMSASGANVLTF.

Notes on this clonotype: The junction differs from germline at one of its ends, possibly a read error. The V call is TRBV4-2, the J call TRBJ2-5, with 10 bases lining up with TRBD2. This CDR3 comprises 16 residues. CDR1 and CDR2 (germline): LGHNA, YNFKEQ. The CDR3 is CASSQEVASGGQMPDF. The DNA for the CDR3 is TGTGCCAGCAGCCAAGAGGTGGCTAGCGGGGGCCAGATGCCAGACTTC.

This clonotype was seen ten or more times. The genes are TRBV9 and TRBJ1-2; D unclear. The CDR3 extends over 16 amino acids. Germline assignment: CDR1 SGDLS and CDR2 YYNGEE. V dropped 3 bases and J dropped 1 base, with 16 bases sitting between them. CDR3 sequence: CASSAPGKAVNYGYTF. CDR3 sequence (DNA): TGTGCCAGCAGCGCCCCTGGTAAGGCGGTTAACTATGGCTACACCTTC.

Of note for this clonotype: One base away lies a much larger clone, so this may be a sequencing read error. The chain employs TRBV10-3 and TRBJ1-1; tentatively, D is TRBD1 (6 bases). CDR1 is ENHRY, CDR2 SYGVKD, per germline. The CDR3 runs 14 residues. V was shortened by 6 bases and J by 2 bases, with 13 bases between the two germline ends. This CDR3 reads CAIRVTGSNTEAFF. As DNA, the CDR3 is TGTGCCATCAGGGTCACAGGGTCCAACACTGAAGCTTTCTTT.

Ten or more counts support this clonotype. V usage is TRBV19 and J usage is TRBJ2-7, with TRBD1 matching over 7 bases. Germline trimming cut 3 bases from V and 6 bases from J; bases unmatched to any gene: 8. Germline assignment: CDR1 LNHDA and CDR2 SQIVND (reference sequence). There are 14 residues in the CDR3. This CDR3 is CASSMGQPPSEQYF. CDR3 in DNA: TGTGCCAGTAGTATGGGACAGCCCCCCAGCGAGCAGTACTTC.

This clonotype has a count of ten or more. In DNA form, the CDR3 reads TGTGCCAGCAGCCTCGGTCGGGGGATGGCTGAAGCTTTCTTT. Translation: CASSLGRGMAEAFF. V usage is TRBV6-5 and J usage is TRBJ1-1; weak D call: TRBD1 (5 bases). CDR1 MNHEY and CDR2 SVGAGI come from the germline V gene. The CDR3 is made up of 14 amino acids. V was pared by 6 bases and J by 6 bases, with 17 bases between.

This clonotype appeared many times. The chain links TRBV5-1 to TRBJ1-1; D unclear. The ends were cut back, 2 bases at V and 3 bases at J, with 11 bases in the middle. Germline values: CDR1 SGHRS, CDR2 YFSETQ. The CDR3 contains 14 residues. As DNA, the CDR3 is TGCGCCAGCAGCTTCCAGTCTTTGGACACTGAAGCTTTCTTT. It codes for CASSFQSLDTEAFF.